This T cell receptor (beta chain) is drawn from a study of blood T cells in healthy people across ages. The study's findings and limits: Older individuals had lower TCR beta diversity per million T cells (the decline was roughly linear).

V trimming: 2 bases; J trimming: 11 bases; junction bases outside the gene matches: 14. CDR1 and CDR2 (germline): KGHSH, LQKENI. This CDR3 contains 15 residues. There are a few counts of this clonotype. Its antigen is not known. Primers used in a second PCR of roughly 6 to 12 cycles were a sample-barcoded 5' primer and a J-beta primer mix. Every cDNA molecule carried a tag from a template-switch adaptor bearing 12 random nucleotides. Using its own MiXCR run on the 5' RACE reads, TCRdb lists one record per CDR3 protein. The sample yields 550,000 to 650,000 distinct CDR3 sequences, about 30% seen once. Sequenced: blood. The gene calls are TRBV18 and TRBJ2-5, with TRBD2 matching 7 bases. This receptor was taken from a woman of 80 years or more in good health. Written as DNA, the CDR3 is TGTGCCAGCTCACCAGCTAGCGGCGGAGGGAATGAGCAGTACTTC. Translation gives CASSPASGGGNEQYF.